Following are 32 T cell receptor beta chains from one sample sequenced in a study of blood T cell repertoires in COVID-19. The protocol was immunoSEQ multiplex PCR, while the TCRdb copy is restricted to in-frame clones and leaves out a portion. The sample contains a few hundred thousand clones, about 90% of which appear only once. The sequenced sample consisted of peripheral blood. Receptors originate from a woman in her thirties with COVID-19, enrolled during active disease.

J is TRBJ2-7 and V is TRBV12-3 or TRBV12-4, with TRBD1 as a possible D gene (5 bases). This CDR3 is 13 amino acids long. V shed 5 bases and J shed 5 bases, with 13 bases lying between them. As DNA, the CDR3 is TGTGCCAGCAGTCCACTTAGGGGCCACGAGCAGTACTTC. Encoded protein: CASSPLRGHEQYF.

The chain couples TRBV7-2 to TRBJ2-1; 11 bases agree with TRBD2. This CDR3 region has 14 residues. CDR1 and CDR2 (germline): SGHTA, FQGNSA. The J segment lost 8 bases and the V segment lost 5 bases, leaving 5 bases of the junction unmatched. This chain's CDR3 is CASSHGTSGDEQFF. CDR3 DNA sequence: TGTGCCAGCAGCCACGGGACTAGCGGCGATGAGCAGTTCTTC. Full variable domain (outside the CDR3, taken from reference TRBV7-2 and TRBJ2-1): GAGVSQSPSNKVTEKGKDVELRCDPISGHTALYWYRQSLGQGLEFLIYFQGNSAPDKSGLPSDRFSAERTGGSVSTLTIQRTQQEDSAVYLCASSHGTSGDEQFFGPGTRLTVL.

The CDR3 protein is CASSLGGGSPLHF. The CDR3 region has the DNA TGTGCCAGCAGCTTGGGGGGGGGTTCACCCCTCCACTTT. V usage is TRBV7-9 and J usage is TRBJ1-6; the D gene is possibly TRBD1 (5 bases). Trimming shortened V by 3 bases and J by 9 bases, and 9 bases separated the two germline ends. The CDR3 is made up of 13 amino acids. Germline V lookup: CDR1 SEHNR, CDR2 FQNEAQ (reference sequence).

The V and J genes are TRBV18 and TRBJ1-4; D is unclear. The V and J ends lost 6 bases and 7 bases respectively, with 21 bases between them. The CDR3 sequence is 16 residues long. CDR1 and CDR2 from the germline V gene are KGHSH and LQKENI. CDR3 nucleotide sequence: TGTGCCAGCTCTCCCCTACGGTCAAGTCACCCTGAAAAACTGTTTTTT. Translating gives CASSPLRSSHPEKLFF.

The J gene is TRBJ1-6, the V gene TRBV2; no clear D. Germline loops: CDR1 SNHLY, CDR2 FYNNEI. CDR3 length: 15 amino acids. Trimming shortened V by 7 bases and J by 6 bases, and 16 bases separated the two germline ends. The CDR3, as DNA: TGTGCCAGCAATCCGACACCACCTTCTAATTCACCCCTCCACTTT. Amino acid sequence: CASNPTPPSNSPLHF.

V usage is TRBV11-1 and J usage is TRBJ1-6, with a possible D match to TRBD1 (6 bases). The CDR3 length is 15 residues. V lost 4 bases to trimming and J lost 7 bases, with 14 bases between them. CDR1 and CDR2 from the germline V gene are SGHAT and FQDESV (reference sequence). CDR3 loop: CASSSTGLHNSPLHF. In DNA, the CDR3 is TGTGCCAGCAGCTCGACAGGACTTCACAATTCACCCCTCCACTTT.

This clone was seen once. The V and J genes are TRBV28 and TRBJ2-1; 14 bases are a match to TRBD2. This CDR3 region has 15 residues. Germline CDR1 and CDR2: MDHEN and SYDVKM. With 4 bases clipped from V and 10 bases from J, the junction kept 6 bases outside the gene matches. The CDR3 protein is CASSSSGTSGGEQFF. The DNA for the CDR3 is TGTGCCAGCAGTTCCTCCGGGACTAGCGGGGGAGAGCAGTTCTTC.

This chain connects TRBV5-1 to TRBJ1-2, with a tentative D call TRBD1 (5 bases). The CDR3 consists of 14 residues. The V and J ends lost 2 bases and 1 base respectively, with 9 bases between them. Germline assignment: CDR1 SGHRS and CDR2 YFSETQ. As DNA, the CDR3 is TGCGCCAGCAGCTTTTTACAGGTTAACTATGGCTACACCTTC. This gives the protein CASSFLQVNYGYTF.

V usage is TRBV9 and J usage is TRBJ2-1, with D maybe TRBD2 (5 bases). The CDR3 extends over 15 amino acids. V gave up 4 bases and J gave up 4 bases, with 15 bases separating them. The germline V gene encodes CDR1 SGDLS and CDR2 YYNGEE. CDR3 amino acids: CASSPKTGVYNEQFF. CDR3 in DNA: TGTGCCAGCAGCCCTAAGACCGGGGTTTACAATGAGCAGTTCTTC.

The chain combines TRBV14 with TRBJ2-1; TRBD1 is a possible D gene (6 bases). The length of the CDR3 is 12 residues. Trimming removed 2 bases from V and 7 bases from J, with 6 bases in between. Germline V gives CDR1 SGHDN, CDR2 FVKESK. The CDR3 reads CASSQTGNEQFF. CDR3 nucleotides: TGTGCCAGCAGCCAAACAGGGAATGAGCAGTTCTTC. Combining the CDR3 with reference TRBV14 and TRBJ2-1 gives the whole variable domain EAGVTQFPSHSVIEKGQTVTLRCDPISGHDNLYWYRRVMGKEIKFLLHFVKESKQDESGMPNNRFLAERTGGTYSTLKVQPAELEDSGVYFCASSQTGNEQFFGPGTRLTVL.

Only one count was recorded for this clone. This sequence joins TRBV2 and TRBJ2-1; TRBD1 matches 11 bases. The V segment lost 6 bases and the J segment 10 bases; nucleotides outside the gene matches: 14. Germline V gene data show CDR1 as SNHLY and CDR2 as FYNNEI. The CDR3 is 16 residues long. The CDR3 DNA reads TGTGCCAGCAGATTTGAGGAGGACAGGGGGCTCGACGAGCAGTTCTTC. Residues: CASRFEEDRGLDEQFF.

The V and J genes are TRBV21-1 and TRBJ1-1; the table calls TRBD1, which could not be checked here. TRBV21-1 is assigned pseudogene status. This CDR3 has 17 amino acids. CDR3 residues: CASSITTGTVMNTEAFF. DNA for the CDR3: TGTGCCAGCAGCATAACAACCGGGACAGTTATGAACACTGAAGCTTTCTTT.

The V gene is TRBV2, the J gene TRBJ1-5; 9 nucleotides agree with TRBD1. Germline assignment: CDR1 SNHLY and CDR2 FYNNEI. This CDR3 comprises 15 residues. Trimming cost V 4 bases and J 4 bases; bases outside gene matches: 5. The CDR3 DNA reads TGTGCCAGCAGTGGGGACAGGGCATTTAATCAGCCCCAGCATTTT. This gives the protein CASSGDRAFNQPQHF.

V and J are TRBV4-1 and TRBJ1-4, with D tentatively TRBD1 (6 bases). Trimming pared 3 bases from V and 3 bases from J, leaving 11 bases between. This CDR3 has 15 amino acids. In germline, CDR1 is MGHRA, CDR2 YSYEKL. The chain's CDR3 is CASSQGALSNEKLFF. For the CDR3, the DNA is TGCGCCAGCAGCCAGGGGGCTCTATCTAATGAAAAACTGTTTTTT.

The chain has TRBV4-1 and TRBJ2-7, with no clear D. The CDR3 loop spans 14 amino acids. From germline, CDR1 is MGHRA and CDR2 YSYEKL. Trimming left V 4 bases short and J 0 bases short, with 10 bases between. DNA of the CDR3: TGCGCCAGCAGCCTTAGTATAAGCTCCTACGAGCAGTACGTC. Translating it yields CASSLSISSYEQYV.

V usage is TRBV5-3 and J usage is TRBJ2-7; D not resolved. TRBV5-3 is labeled an ORF, and its function is uncertain. This CDR3 has 16 amino acids. V lost 1 base, J lost 0 bases, and 14 bases lay in between. This chain's CDR3 is CARSLLSQKISYEQYV. The DNA for the CDR3 is TGTGCCAGAAGCTTGTTGTCCCAGAAAATCTCCTACGAGCAGTACGTC.

The gene calls are TRBV3-1 (or the pseudogene TRBV3-2) and TRBJ1-1; tentatively, D is TRBD1 (6 bases). Germline V lookup: CDR1 LGHDT, CDR2 YNNKEL (reference sequence). This CDR3 is 13 amino acids long. V lost 7 bases, J lost 10 bases, and 19 bases lay in between. DNA for the CDR3: TGTGCCAGCAAAAAGGGGGGGGACCTGGGAGCTTTCTTT. Encoded protein: CASKKGGDLGAFF.

J is TRBJ2-5 and V is TRBV7-2; 13 bases align to TRBD2. This CDR3 has 16 residues. J lost 5 bases, V lost 3 bases, and 6 bases had no gene match. Germline-derived CDR1 and CDR2 are SGHTA and FQGNSA. In DNA form, the CDR3 reads TGTGCCAGCAGCTTCGGGACTAGCGGGGCGGGGGAGACCCAGTACTTC. It is translated as CASSFGTSGAGETQYF.

This chain connects TRBV25-1 to TRBJ1-5; 7 nucleotides agree with TRBD1. This CDR3 is 14 amino acids long. The trim removed 4 bases at V and 9 bases at J, leaving 9 bases unmatched. Germline CDR1 and CDR2: MGHDK and SYGVNS. Here the CDR3 reads CASSAQQGSGPQHF. The CDR3 DNA reads as TGTGCCAGCAGTGCCCAACAGGGGTCGGGGCCCCAGCATTTT.

The chain is built from TRBV5-4 and TRBJ1-2; 9 bases are shared with TRBD1. V shed 4 bases and J 5 bases; nucleotides not matched to a gene: 9. In germline, CDR1 is SGHNT, CDR2 YYREEE (reference sequence). The CDR3 totals 15 residues. This CDR3 reads CASSGGTGLGYGYTF. CDR3 coding DNA: TGTGCCAGCAGCGGCGGGACAGGGCTCGGGTATGGCTACACCTTC.

The J gene is TRBJ1-2, the V gene TRBV12-3 or TRBV12-4, with no clear D. V was cut by 3 bases and J by 8 bases, with 10 bases left in between. The CDR3 covers 12 residues. The CDR3 coding sequence is TGTGCCAGCAGTTTTCGGGAACGAGGCTACACCTTC. It is translated as CASSFRERGYTF.

Comment on this clone: Different DNA sequences within this sample yield the same CDR3. The chain recombines TRBV7-9 with TRBJ1-1; D call uncertain. The CDR3 length is 17 residues. The germline gives CDR1 SEHNR, CDR2 FQNEAQ (reference sequence). Trimming removed 1 base from V and 0 bases from J, with 15 bases in between. CDR3 nucleotides: TGTGCCAGCAGCTTAGTAGGCACGGGGAGAATGAACACTGAAGCTTTCTTT. Residues: CASSLVGTGRMNTEAFF. The whole variable domain, filled in from reference TRBV7-9 and TRBJ1-1, reads DTGVSQNPRHKITKRGQNVTFRCDPISEHNRLYWYRQTLGQGPEFLTYFQNEAQLEKSRLLSDRFSAERPKGSFSTLEIQRTEQGDSAMYLCASSLVGTGRMNTEAFFGQGTRLTVV.

V usage is TRBV2 and J usage is TRBJ2-3; 10 bases align to TRBD2. Germline V gene lookup returns CDR1 SNHLY and CDR2 FYNNEI. The CDR3 length is 14 residues. V lost 6 bases and J lost 4; bases outside the gene matches: 4. CDR3 sequence (DNA): TGTGCCAGCAGGCTAGCGGGGGATGCAGATACGCAGTATTTT. This encodes CASRLAGDADTQYF.

The V call is TRBV5-5, the J call TRBJ2-7, with a tentative D call TRBD1 (5 bases). V was cut by 0 bases and J by 2 bases, with 6 bases left in between. The CDR3 length is 13 residues. Germline loops: CDR1 SGHKS, CDR2 YYEKEE (reference sequence). CDR3 bases: TGTGCCAGCAGCTTGGAGACAGCCTACGAGCAGTACGTC. Encoded protein: CASSLETAYEQYV.

V is TRBV7-2 and J is TRBJ2-1, with a possible D match to TRBD2 (6 bases). The V and J ends lost 5 bases and 15 bases respectively, with 32 bases between them. The CDR3 runs to 17 residues. Per the germline V gene, CDR1 is SGHTA and CDR2 is FQGNSA. CDR3 nucleotide sequence: TGTGCCAGCAGCCCAATGCTTATGCACAAAGCGGGCCCGACCGGGTTCTTC. Protein product: CASSPMLMHKAGPTGFF.

This chain links TRBV21-1 with TRBJ1-1. TRBV21-1 is deemed a pseudogene. The CDR3 has 14 residues. Here the CDR3 DNA reads TGTGCCAGCAGCAAAGGGCGGGGGAGAACTGAAGCTTTCTTT. Protein product: CASSKGRGRTEAFF.

This chain links TRBV11-3 with TRBJ2-1; 12 bases agree with TRBD2. The V segment lost 4 bases and the J segment 0 bases; nucleotides outside the gene matches: 13. The CDR3 extends over 20 amino acids. Germline V gene data show CDR1 as SGHNT and CDR2 as YENEEA. In DNA, the CDR3 is TGTGCCAGCAGCTCGTCACTAGCGGGGGGCCTACTAGACTCCTACAATGAGCAGTTCTTC. Its protein product is CASSSSLAGGLLDSYNEQFF. The full variable domain, completed using reference TRBV11-3 and TRBJ2-1, is EAGVVQSPRYKIIEKKQPVAFWCNPISGHNTLYWYLQNLGQGPELLIRYENEEAVDDSQLPKDRFSAERLKGVDSTLKIQPAELGDSAVYLCASSSSLAGGLLDSYNEQFFGPGTRLTVL.

The V and J genes are TRBV11-3 and TRBJ2-3; D remains unclear. The germline V gene encodes CDR1 SGHNT and CDR2 YENEEA. V shed 3 bases and J shed 1 base, with 5 bases lying between them. This CDR3 region has 13 residues. CDR3 amino acids: CASSFGRTDTQYF. The CDR3 bases are TGTGCCAGCAGCTTTGGCCGCACAGATACGCAGTATTTT.

J is TRBJ2-2 and V is TRBV9; TRBD2 aligns across 8 bases. This CDR3 has 16 residues. Germline trimming cut 0 bases from V and 4 bases from J; bases unmatched to any gene: 5. Germline CDR1 and CDR2: SGDLS and YYNGEE. The CDR3 sequence is CASSVAGGGITGELFF. The CDR3 nucleotides read TGTGCCAGCAGCGTAGCAGGCGGGGGGATCACCGGGGAGCTGTTTTTT. The variable domain in full, with the rest retrieved from reference TRBV9 and TRBJ2-2, is DSGVTQTPKHLITATGQRVTLRCSPRSGDLSVYWYQQSLDQGLQFLIQYYNGEERAKGNILERFSAQQFPDLHSELNLSSLELGDSALYFCASSVAGGGITGELFFGEGSRLTVL.

The CDR3 spells CASSLAGTGNQPQHF. The CDR3 DNA reads as TGTGCCAGCAGCTTAGCCGGGACAGGGAATCAGCCCCAGCATTTT. The chain uses TRBV11-2 and TRBJ1-5; 9 bases agree with TRBD1. Per germline, CDR1 SGHAT and CDR2 FQNNGV. This CDR3 comprises 15 residues. The trim removed 1 base at V and 4 bases at J, leaving 2 bases unmatched.

The genes are TRBV5-3 and TRBJ2-3; TRBD2 aligns across 10 bases. TRBV5-3 carries the ORF label, with uncertain function. Trimming removed 3 bases from V and 6 bases from J; junction bases left unmatched: 4. The CDR3 has 14 residues. CDR3 in DNA: TGTGCCAGAAGCTCGATTAGCGGGGGGGATACGCAGTATTTT. It translates to CARSSISGGDTQYF.

The chain has TRBV2 and TRBJ1-4; D might be TRBD1 (5 bases). The V gene's germline CDR1 is SNHLY and CDR2 FYNNEI. This CDR3 comprises 16 residues. Trimming shortened V by 2 bases and J by 1 base, and 11 bases separated the two germline ends. This chain's CDR3 is CASSERRVITNEKLFF. In DNA form, the CDR3 reads TGTGCCAGCAGTGAACGCAGGGTCATAACTAATGAAAAACTGTTTTTT.